This TCR beta chain originates from a study of blood T cell repertoires in COVID-19. V dropped 3 bases and J dropped 2; count of bases not matched to a gene: 5. This CDR3 contains 16 residues. Germline CDR1 reads KGHDR; CDR2 reads SFDVKD. Method: immunoSEQ multiplex PCR; TCRdb's copy keeps in-frame clones and lacks some. Of more than 300,000 clones in the sample, about nine tenths were seen once. The sequenced material came from PBMCs or T cells enriched from blood (not recorded which). The V call is TRBV24-1, the J call TRBJ2-2, with 7 positions matching TRBD1. This sequence originates from a woman aged 18-30 years who had recovered from COVID-19. The CDR3 sequence: CATSDRDSPNTGELFF. In nucleotides, the CDR3 is TGTGCCACCAGTGATCGGGACAGTCCTAACACCGGGGAGCTGTTTTTT.